The 9 T cell receptor beta chains given below trace back to one sample, sequenced in a study of T cell responses to AZD1222 COVID-19 vaccine. Profiling relied on immunoSEQ multiplex PCR, and the TCRdb table lists in-frame clones only, not all of them. The repertoire has roughly 70,000 clones, 83% of them found once; the top ten carry under 8%. Material: peripheral blood, obtained 28 days after the second AZD1222 dose. These receptors all stem from an adult who received the AZD1222 COVID-19 vaccine.

The chain recombines TRBV6-5 with TRBJ2-7; TRBD2 agrees at 7 bases. The CDR3 loop spans 12 amino acids. Germline loops: CDR1 MNHEY, CDR2 SVGAGI. Germline trimming cut 5 bases from V and 4 bases from J; bases unmatched to any gene: 2. The CDR3 sequence: CASSPGGYEQYF. In DNA form, the CDR3 reads TGTGCCAGCAGTCCCGGGGGGTACGAGCAGTACTTC.

This clone was seen a single time. The chain couples TRBV5-6 to TRBJ1-5; the match to TRBD1 covers 9 bases. The CDR3 totals 14 residues. Trimming at V came to 3 bases and at J to 9 bases, leaving 7 bases not matched to a gene. Looked up from germline, CDR1 is SGHDT and CDR2 is YYEEEE. The CDR3 DNA sequence: TGTGCCAGCAGCTATGGGACAGGGAGTCGGCCCCAGCATTTT. It encodes CASSYGTGSRPQHF.

In its sample, this clone was seen a few times. This chain links TRBV7-9 with TRBJ1-5; D unclear. Germline CDR1 and CDR2: SEHNR and FQNEAQ (reference sequence). V lost 5 bases and J 0 bases, leaving 11 bases between the germline ends. The CDR3 has 15 amino acids. CDR3 sequence: CASSLSDRSNQPQHF. The DNA of the CDR3 is TGTGCCAGCAGCCTCTCCGACCGTAGCAATCAGCCCCAGCATTTT. Complete variable domain (other parts from reference TRBV7-9 and TRBJ1-5): DTGVSQNPRHKITKRGQNVTFRCDPISEHNRLYWYRQTLGQGPEFLTYFQNEAQLEKSRLLSDRFSAERPKGSFSTLEIQRTEQGDSAMYLCASSLSDRSNQPQHFGDGTRLSIL.

In this sample, this clone turned up once. This chain joins TRBV5-1 and TRBJ1-2; 7 positions match TRBD1. This CDR3 region has 13 residues. Germline V gene lookup returns CDR1 SGHRS and CDR2 YFSETQ. The junction had 8 bases not matched to a gene; V was cut back by 4 bases and J by 8 bases. This CDR3 is CASSEQTGYGYTF. The DNA of the CDR3 is TGCGCCAGCAGCGAACAGACAGGGTACGGCTACACCTTC.

J is TRBJ2-1 and V is TRBV6-1; D remains unclear. Looked up from germline, CDR1 is MNHNS and CDR2 is SASEGT. V shed 1 base and J shed 9 bases, with 10 bases lying between them. The CDR3 has 13 amino acids. CDR3 coding DNA: TGTGCCAGCAGTGAAGGGCCAAGGCGTGAGCAGTTCTTC. Its protein is CASSEGPRREQFF.

This rearrangement joins TRBV12-3 or TRBV12-4 to TRBJ1-1; unclear D gene. The V end lost 1 base, the J end lost 1 base, and 4 bases lay between the germline ends. This CDR3 contains 13 residues. The CDR3 protein is CASSLVENTEAFF. The DNA of the CDR3 is TGTGCCAGCAGTTTAGTAGAGAACACTGAAGCTTTCTTT.

The V and J genes are TRBV20-1 and TRBJ2-3; 15 positions agree with TRBD2. Per the germline V gene, CDR1 is DFQATT and CDR2 is SNEGSKA (reference sequence). J gave up 4 bases and V 3 bases, and 2 bases lay outside the gene matches. CDR3 length: 15 residues. The chain's CDR3 is CSASGLAGGADTQYF. The DNA for the CDR3 is TGCAGTGCTAGTGGACTAGCGGGGGGGGCAGATACGCAGTATTTT.

This chain uses TRBV6-6 with TRBJ1-5, with no clear D. The CDR3 contains 14 residues. The germline gives CDR1 MNHNY, CDR2 SVGAGI (reference sequence). V lost 7 bases and J lost 2, with 12 bases in between. CDR3 protein: CASNGGFGNQPQHF. In nucleotides, the CDR3 is TGTGCCAGCAATGGAGGGTTCGGCAATCAGCCCCAGCATTTT.

At least ten counts were recorded for this clone. The CDR3 is CASSPTGVSGNTIYF. The CDR3 coding sequence is TGTGCCAGCTCACCGACAGGCGTCTCTGGAAACACCATATATTTT. The chain carries TRBV18 and TRBJ1-3; perhaps TRBD1 as D (6 bases). This CDR3 region has 15 residues. The germline V gene encodes CDR1 KGHSH and CDR2 LQKENI. V dropped 3 bases and J dropped 0 bases, with 9 bases sitting between them.